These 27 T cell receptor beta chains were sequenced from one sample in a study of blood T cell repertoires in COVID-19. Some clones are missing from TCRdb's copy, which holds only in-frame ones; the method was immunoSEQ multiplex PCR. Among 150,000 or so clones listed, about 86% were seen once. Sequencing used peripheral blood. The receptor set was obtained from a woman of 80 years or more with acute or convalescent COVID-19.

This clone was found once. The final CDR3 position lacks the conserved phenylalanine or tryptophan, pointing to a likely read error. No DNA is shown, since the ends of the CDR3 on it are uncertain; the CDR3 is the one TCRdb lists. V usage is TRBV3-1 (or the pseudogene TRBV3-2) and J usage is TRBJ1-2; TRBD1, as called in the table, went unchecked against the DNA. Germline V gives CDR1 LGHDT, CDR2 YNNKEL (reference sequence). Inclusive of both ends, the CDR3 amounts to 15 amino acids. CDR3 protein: CASSKSTGVGENLSL.

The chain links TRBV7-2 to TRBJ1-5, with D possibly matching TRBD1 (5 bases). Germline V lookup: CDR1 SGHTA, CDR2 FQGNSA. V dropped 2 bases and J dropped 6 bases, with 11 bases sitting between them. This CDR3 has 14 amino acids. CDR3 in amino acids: CASSLKQGGQPQHF. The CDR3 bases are TGTGCCAGCAGCTTAAAGCAGGGAGGTCAGCCCCAGCATTTT.

The CDR3: CASGGQGSNQPQHF. For the CDR3, the DNA is TGTGCCAGCGGGGGACAGGGGTCGAATCAGCCCCAGCATTTT. V usage is TRBV2 and J usage is TRBJ1-5, with 10 bases identical to TRBD1. The J segment lost 4 bases and the V segment lost 8 bases, leaving 5 bases of the junction unmatched. This CDR3 has 14 residues. CDR1 is SNHLY and CDR2 is FYNNEI in the germline V gene.

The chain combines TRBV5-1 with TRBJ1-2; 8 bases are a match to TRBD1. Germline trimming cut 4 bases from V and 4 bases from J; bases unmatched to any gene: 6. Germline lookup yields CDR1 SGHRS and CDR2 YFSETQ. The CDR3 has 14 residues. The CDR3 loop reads CASSPGQGSYGYTF. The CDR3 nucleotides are TGCGCCAGCAGCCCAGGACAGGGAAGCTATGGCTACACCTTC.

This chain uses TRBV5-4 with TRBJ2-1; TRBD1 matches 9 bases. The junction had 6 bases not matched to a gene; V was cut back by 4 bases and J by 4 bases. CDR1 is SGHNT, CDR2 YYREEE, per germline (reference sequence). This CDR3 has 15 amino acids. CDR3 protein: CASSPDRGTYNEQFF. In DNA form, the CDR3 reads TGTGCCAGCAGCCCGGACAGGGGAACTTACAATGAGCAGTTCTTC.

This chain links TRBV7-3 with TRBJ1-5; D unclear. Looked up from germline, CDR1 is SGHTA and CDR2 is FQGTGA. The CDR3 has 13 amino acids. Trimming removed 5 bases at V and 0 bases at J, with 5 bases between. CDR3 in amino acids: CASSPSSNQPQHF. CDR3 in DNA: TGTGCCAGCAGCCCGTCTAGCAATCAGCCCCAGCATTTT.

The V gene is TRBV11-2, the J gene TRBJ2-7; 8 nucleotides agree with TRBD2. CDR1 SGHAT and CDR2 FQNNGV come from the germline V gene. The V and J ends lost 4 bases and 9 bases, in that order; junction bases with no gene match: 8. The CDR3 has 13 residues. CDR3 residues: CASSSERGIWQYF. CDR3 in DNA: TGTGCCAGCAGCTCAGAGCGGGGGATATGGCAGTACTTC.

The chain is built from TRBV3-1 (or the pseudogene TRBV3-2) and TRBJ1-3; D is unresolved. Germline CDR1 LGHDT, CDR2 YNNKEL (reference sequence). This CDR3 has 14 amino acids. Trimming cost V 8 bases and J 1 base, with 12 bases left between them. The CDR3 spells CASQQSSSGNTIYF. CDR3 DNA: TGTGCCAGCCAACAGTCCTCATCTGGAAACACCATATATTTT.

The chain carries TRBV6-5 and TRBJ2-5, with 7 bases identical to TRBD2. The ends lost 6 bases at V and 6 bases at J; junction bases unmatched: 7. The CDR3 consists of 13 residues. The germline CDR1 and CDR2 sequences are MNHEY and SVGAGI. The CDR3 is CASSNGEGQTQYF. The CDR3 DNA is TGTGCCAGCAGCAACGGGGAGGGTCAGACCCAGTACTTC.

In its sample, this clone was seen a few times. CDR3 coding DNA: TGCGCCAGCAGCAGGGGATGGAGCTCCTACGAGCAGTACTTC. Translating gives CASSRGWSSYEQYF. The J gene is TRBJ2-7, the V gene TRBV10-1; the D gene is possibly TRBD1 (6 bases). V lost 6 bases and J lost 0, with 12 bases in between. This CDR3 spans 14 amino acids. Germline loops: CDR1 WNHNN, CDR2 SYGVQD (reference sequence).

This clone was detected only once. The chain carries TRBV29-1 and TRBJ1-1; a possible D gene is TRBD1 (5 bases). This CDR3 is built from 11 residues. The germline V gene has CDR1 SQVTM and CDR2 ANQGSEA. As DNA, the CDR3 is TGCAGGATACAGGTGAACACTGAAGCTTTCTTT. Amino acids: CRIQVNTEAFF.

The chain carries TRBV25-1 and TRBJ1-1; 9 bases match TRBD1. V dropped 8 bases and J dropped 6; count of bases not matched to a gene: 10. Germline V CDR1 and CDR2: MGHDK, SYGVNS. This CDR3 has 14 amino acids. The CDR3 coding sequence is TGTGCCAGCGGGAACACAGGGGGCGGTTCTGAAGCTTTCTTT. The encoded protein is CASGNTGGGSEAFF. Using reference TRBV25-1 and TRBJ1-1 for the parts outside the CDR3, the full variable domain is EADIYQTPRYLVIGTGKKITLECSQTMGHDKMYWYQQDPGMELHLIHYSYGVNSTEKGDLSSESTVSRIRTEHFPLTLESARPSHTSQYLCASGNTGGGSEAFFGQGTRLTVV.

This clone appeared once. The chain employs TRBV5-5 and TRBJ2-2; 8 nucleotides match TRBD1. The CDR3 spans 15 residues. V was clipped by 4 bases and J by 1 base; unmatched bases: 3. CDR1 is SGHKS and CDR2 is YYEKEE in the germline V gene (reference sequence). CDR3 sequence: CASSPGTGNTGELFF. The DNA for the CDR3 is TGTGCCAGCAGCCCCGGGACAGGGAACACCGGGGAGCTGTTTTTT.

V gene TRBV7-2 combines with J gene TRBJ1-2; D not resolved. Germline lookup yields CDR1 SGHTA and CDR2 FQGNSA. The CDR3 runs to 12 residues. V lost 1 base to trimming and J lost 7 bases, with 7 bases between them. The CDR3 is CASSLDRSGYTF. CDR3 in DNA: TGTGCCAGCAGCTTAGACAGATCTGGCTACACCTTC.

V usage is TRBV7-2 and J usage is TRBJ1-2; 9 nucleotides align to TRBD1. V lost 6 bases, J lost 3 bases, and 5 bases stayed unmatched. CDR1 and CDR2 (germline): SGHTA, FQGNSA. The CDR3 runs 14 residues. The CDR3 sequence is CASSPDRGDYGYTF. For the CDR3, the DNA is TGTGCCAGCAGTCCCGACAGGGGGGACTATGGCTACACCTTC.

CDR3 bases: TGTGCCAGCAGCCCCGGCACAGGGGGTCCCCTCTATTCACCCCTCCACTTT. Amino acids: CASSPGTGGPLYSPLHF. This chain links TRBV5-6 with TRBJ1-6; 8 bases match TRBD1. Trimming removed 4 bases from V and 8 bases from J; junction bases left unmatched: 14. CDR1 and CDR2 from the germline V gene are SGHDT and YYEEEE. This CDR3 is 17 amino acids long.

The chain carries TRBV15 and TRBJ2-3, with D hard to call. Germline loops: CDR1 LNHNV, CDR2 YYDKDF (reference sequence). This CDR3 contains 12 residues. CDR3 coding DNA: TGTGCGAGTAGCCCTAGCACAGATACGCAGTATTTT. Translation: CASSPSTDTQYF. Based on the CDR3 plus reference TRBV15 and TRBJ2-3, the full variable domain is DAMVIQNPRYQVTQFGKPVTLSCSQTLNHNVMYWYQQKSSQAPKLLFHYYDKDFNNEADTPDNFQSRRPNTSFCFLDIRSPGLGDTAMYLCASSPSTDTQYFGPGTRLTVL.

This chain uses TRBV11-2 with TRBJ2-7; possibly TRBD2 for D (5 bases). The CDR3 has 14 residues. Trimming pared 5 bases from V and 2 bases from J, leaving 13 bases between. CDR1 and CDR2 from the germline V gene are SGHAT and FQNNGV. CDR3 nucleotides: TGTGCCAGCAGCGACACCGACGGGACCTACGAGCAGTACTTC. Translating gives CASSDTDGTYEQYF. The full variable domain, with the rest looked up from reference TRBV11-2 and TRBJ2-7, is EAGVAQSPRYKIIEKRQSVAFWCNPISGHATLYWYQQILGQGPKLLIQFQNNGVVDDSQLPKDRFSAERLKGVDSTLKIQPAKLEDSAVYLCASSDTDGTYEQYFGPGTRLTVT.

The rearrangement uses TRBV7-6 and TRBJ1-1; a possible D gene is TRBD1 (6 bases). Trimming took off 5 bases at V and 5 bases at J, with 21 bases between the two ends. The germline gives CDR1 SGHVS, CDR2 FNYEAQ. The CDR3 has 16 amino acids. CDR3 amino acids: CASSRARGTFRTEAFF. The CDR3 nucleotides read TGTGCCAGCAGCCGTGCGAGAGGGACATTCAGGACTGAAGCTTTCTTT. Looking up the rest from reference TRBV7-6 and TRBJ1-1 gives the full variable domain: GAGVSQSPRYKVTKRGQDVALRCDPISGHVSLYWYRQALGQGPEFLTYFNYEAQQDKSGLPNDRFSAERPEGSISTLTIQRTEQRDSAMYRCASSRARGTFRTEAFFGQGTRLTVV.

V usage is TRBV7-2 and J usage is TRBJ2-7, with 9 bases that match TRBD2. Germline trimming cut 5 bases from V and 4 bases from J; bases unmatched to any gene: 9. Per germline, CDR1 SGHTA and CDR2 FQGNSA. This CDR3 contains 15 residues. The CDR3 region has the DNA TGTGCCAGCAGCCCCTCGAGCGGGGGGAATTACGAGCAGTACTTC. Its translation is CASSPSSGGNYEQYF.

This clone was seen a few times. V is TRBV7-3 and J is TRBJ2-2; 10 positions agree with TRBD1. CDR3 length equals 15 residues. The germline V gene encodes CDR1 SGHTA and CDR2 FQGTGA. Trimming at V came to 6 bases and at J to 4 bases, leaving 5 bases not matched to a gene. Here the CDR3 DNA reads TGTGCCAGCAGTGAAGACAGGGGGCCCACCGGGGAGCTGTTTTTT. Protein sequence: CASSEDRGPTGELFF.

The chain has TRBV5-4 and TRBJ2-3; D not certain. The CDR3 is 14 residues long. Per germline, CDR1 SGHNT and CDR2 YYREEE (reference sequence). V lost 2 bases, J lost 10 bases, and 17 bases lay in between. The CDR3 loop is CASSFRGEEASQYF. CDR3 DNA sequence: TGTGCCAGCAGCTTTCGAGGAGAAGAAGCCTCGCAGTATTTT.

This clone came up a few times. CDR3: CASSQVIRSTDTQYF. As DNA, the CDR3 is TGCGCCAGCAGCCAAGTCATCAGGTCAACAGATACGCAGTATTTT. V usage is TRBV4-1 and J usage is TRBJ2-3; no clear D gene. The CDR3 is 15 amino acids. V lost 1 base and J 3 bases, leaving 11 bases between the germline ends. Germline V gene data show CDR1 as MGHRA and CDR2 as YSYEKL.

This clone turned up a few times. CDR3 sequence (DNA): TGTGCCAGCAGCGAACAGGGACGGCAGCCCCAGCATTTT. Translation: CASSEQGRQPQHF. The chain links TRBV3-1 (or the pseudogene TRBV3-2) to TRBJ1-5; maybe TRBD1 (6 bases). V lost 5 bases and J lost 7, with 12 bases in between. Germline V gene data show CDR1 as LGHDT and CDR2 as YNNKEL (reference sequence). This CDR3 is built from 13 residues.

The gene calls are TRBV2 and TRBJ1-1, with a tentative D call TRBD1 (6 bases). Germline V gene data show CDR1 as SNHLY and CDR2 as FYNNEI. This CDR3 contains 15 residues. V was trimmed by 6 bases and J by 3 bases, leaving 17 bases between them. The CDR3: CASSPIGGADTEAFF. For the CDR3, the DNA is TGTGCCAGCAGCCCTATTGGGGGCGCAGACACTGAAGCTTTCTTT.

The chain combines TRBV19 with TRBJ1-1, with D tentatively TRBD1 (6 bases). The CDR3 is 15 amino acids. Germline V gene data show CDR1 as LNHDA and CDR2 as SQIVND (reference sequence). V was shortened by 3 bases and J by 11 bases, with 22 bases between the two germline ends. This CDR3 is CASSIGRDRLEGAFF. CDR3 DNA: TGTGCCAGTAGTATTGGCCGAGACAGGCTCGAGGGTGCTTTCTTT.

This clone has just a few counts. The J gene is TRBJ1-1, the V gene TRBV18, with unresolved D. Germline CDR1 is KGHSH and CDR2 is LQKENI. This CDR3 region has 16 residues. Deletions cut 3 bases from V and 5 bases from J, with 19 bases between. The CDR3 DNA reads TGTGCCAGCTCACCCGAACTCGGCGGAAGAGGTACTGAAGCTTTCTTT. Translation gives CASSPELGGRGTEAFF.